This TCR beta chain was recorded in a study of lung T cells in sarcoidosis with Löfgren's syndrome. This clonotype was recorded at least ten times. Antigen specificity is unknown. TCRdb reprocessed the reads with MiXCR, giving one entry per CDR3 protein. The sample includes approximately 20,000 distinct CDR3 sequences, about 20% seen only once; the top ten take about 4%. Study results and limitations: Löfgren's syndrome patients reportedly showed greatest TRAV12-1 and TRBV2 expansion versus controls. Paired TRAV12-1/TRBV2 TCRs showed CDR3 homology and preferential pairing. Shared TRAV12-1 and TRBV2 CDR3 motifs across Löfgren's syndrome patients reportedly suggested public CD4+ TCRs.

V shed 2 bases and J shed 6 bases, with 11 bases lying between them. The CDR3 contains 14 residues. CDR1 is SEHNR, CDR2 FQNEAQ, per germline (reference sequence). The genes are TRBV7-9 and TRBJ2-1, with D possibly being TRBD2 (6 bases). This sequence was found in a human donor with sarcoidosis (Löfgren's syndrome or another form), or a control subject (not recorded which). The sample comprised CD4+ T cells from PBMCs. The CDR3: CASSLRASVNEQFF. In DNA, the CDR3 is TGTGCCAGCAGCTTAAGAGCTAGCGTCAATGAGCAGTTCTTC.